This TCR beta chain was documented in a study of blood T cell repertoires in COVID-19. Study in general: PBMCs, B-cell-depleted T cells, or T cells provided the cDNA or gDNA that made up the material.

J lost 1 base, V lost 3 bases, and 2 bases had no gene match. This CDR3 has 14 residues. Germline lookup yields CDR1 LGHNA and CDR2 YNFKEQ. Source study methods: Amplifying reference gene primers gave estimates of nucleated cell counts. Some clones are missing from TCRdb's copy, which holds only in-frame ones; the method was immunoSEQ multiplex PCR. The DNA was the basis for D and trimming; V, J and clone size are from that table. Here the sample spans 200,000 to 250,000 clones, more than 65% being singletons. The gene calls are TRBV4-2 and TRBJ1-1, with TRBD1 matching over 7 bases. The sequence was collected from a man aged 45-60 years with active or convalescent COVID-19. The specimen sequenced was peripheral blood. The CDR3 loop reads CASSHRDRNTEAFF. The CDR3 nucleotides are TGTGCCAGCAGCCACCGGGACAGGAACACTGAAGCTTTCTTT.